These T cell receptor beta chains were read from a single sample in a study of blood T cell repertoires in COVID-19. Measured with immunoSEQ multiplex PCR; TCRdb has only the in-frame clones, and not every one. The sample holds roughly 50,000 clones; just over 85% are singletons and the top ten take 12% to 15%. Specimen: peripheral blood. Every receptor here comes from a man aged 70-80 years with acute or convalescent COVID-19. CDR3s include the opening cysteine and the closing phenylalanine or tryptophan. The order of the fields is V gene, clone size, D gene, J gene, CDR3 protein, CDR3 DNA. A D gene is named only where the DNA matches it firmly. The size field is filled for only some rows; it gives once, few, many or a size class.

>TRBV5-1|NA|TRBD2|TRBJ2-5
CASSLTTSAETQYF
TGCGCCAGCAGCTTAACGACTAGCGCAGAGACCCAGTACTTC
>TRBV2|NA|TRBD1|TRBJ2-2
CASRTGNTGELFF
TGTGCCAGCCGGACAGGGAACACCGGGGAGCTGTTTTTT
>TRBV6-2/TRBV6-3|once|NA|TRBJ2-1
CASSSDSYNEQFF
TGTGCCAGCAGTTCTGACAGCTACAATGAGCAGTTCTTC
>TRBV4-1|NA|TRBD1|TRBJ1-5
CASSQGDRTNQPQHF
TGCGCCAGCAGCCAGGGGGACAGGACTAATCAGCCCCAGCATTTT
>TRBV5-1|few|TRBD1|TRBJ1-4
CASRTDRENEKLFF
TGCGCCAGCAGGACCGACAGGGAAAATGAAAAACTGTTTTTT
>TRBV15|few|NA|TRBJ1-3
CATSANRDGGNTIYF
TGTGCCACCAGCGCTAACAGGGATGGTGGAAACACCATATATTTT
>TRBV7-7|once|TRBD1|TRBJ1-4
CASSPGQGSEKLFF
TGTGCTAGCAGCCCGGGACAGGGTAGCGAAAAACTGTTTTTT
>TRBV3-1/TRBV3-2|NA|NA|TRBJ1-5
CASSQGGGQPQHF
TGTGCCAGCAGCCAGGGGGGGGGTCAGCCCCAGCATTTT
>TRBV2|few|TRBD1|TRBJ2-1
CASTWDSSYNEQFF
TGTGCCAGCACTTGGGACAGCTCCTACAATGAGCAGTTCTTC
>TRBV12-3/TRBV12-4|NA|TRBD2|TRBJ2-5
CASSLGLAGTQYF
TGTGCCAGCAGTTTAGGACTAGCGGGGACCCAGTACTTC
>TRBV10-3|NA|NA|TRBJ1-5
CATGTSYSNQPQHF
TGTGCCACGGGGACAAGCTATAGCAATCAGCCCCAGCATTTT
>TRBV5-1|NA|TRBD1|TRBJ2-7
CASSRDSPPYEQYF
TGCGCCAGCAGCAGGGACAGCCCTCCCTACGAGCAGTACTTC
>TRBV19|NA|TRBD2|TRBJ2-3
CASRLASTDTQYF
TGTGCCAGCAGACTAGCCTCCACAGATACGCAGTATTTT
>TRBV6-2/TRBV6-3|NA|TRBD1|TRBJ1-5
CASSYRTGDLKAQHF
TGTGCCAGCAGTTACCGGACAGGTGACCTAAAAGCCCAGCATTTT
>TRBV27|once|TRBD2|TRBJ2-5
CASSLAGDWETQYF
TGTGCCAGCAGTTTAGCGGGAGACTGGGAGACCCAGTACTTC
>TRBV5-1|NA|TRBD1|TRBJ1-5
CASSTGDSSNQPQHF
TGCGCCAGCAGCACAGGGGACAGTAGCAATCAGCCCCAGCATTTT
>TRBV13|NA|TRBD1|TRBJ1-2
CASSLAAGQGFGYTF
TGTGCCAGCAGCTTAGCCGCGGGACAGGGGTTCGGCTACACCTTC
>TRBV28|NA|TRBD1|TRBJ1-6
CASSRTGSSYNSPLHF
TGTGCCAGCAGCCGGACAGGGAGCTCCTATAATTCACCCCTCCACTTT
>TRBV7-9|NA|TRBD1|TRBJ1-5
CASSFDRGGNQPQHF
TGTGCCAGCAGCTTCGACAGGGGGGGCAATCAGCCCCAGCATTTT
>TRBV4-1|NA|NA|TRBJ2-3
CASSQESSDTDTQYF
TGCGCCAGCAGCCAAGAGAGTAGCGACACAGATACGCAGTATTTT
>TRBV30|NA|NA|TRBJ1-4
CAWRDSIPDEKLFF
TGTGCCTGGAGGGACTCAATACCGGATGAAAAACTGTTTTTT
>TRBV9|NA|NA|TRBJ1-5
CASSVDVGKEDYSNQPQHF
TGTGCCAGCAGCGTAGATGTCGGGAAGGAAGATTATAGCAATCAGCCCCAGCATTTT
>TRBV29-1|large|TRBD2|TRBJ2-2
CSVEDPAGLAATGELFF
TGCAGCGTTGAAGATCCGGCGGGACTAGCGGCCACCGGGGAGCTGTTTTTT
>TRBV27|NA|NA|TRBJ1-1
CASSLDRMNTEAFF
TGTGCCAGCAGCCTTGACAGGATGAACACTGAAGCTTTCTTT
>TRBV19|NA|NA|TRBJ1-2
CASSRRSYGYTF
TGTGCCAGTAGTCGGAGGTCCTATGGCTACACCTTC
>TRBV19|NA|NA|TRBJ1-3
CASSLDRHMGNTIYF
TGTGCCAGTAGTCTAGACAGGCATATGGGAAACACCATATATTTT
>TRBV7-6|NA|TRBD2|TRBJ2-3
CASSIESLAGGTDTQYF
TGTGCCAGCAGCATCGAGAGCTTAGCGGGGGGCACAGATACGCAGTATTTT
>TRBV7-2|NA|NA|TRBJ1-5
CASSSVTGTPQHF
TGTGCCAGCAGCTCGGTGACAGGCACGCCCCAGCATTTT
>TRBV27|NA|NA|TRBJ1-1
CASSLARYSNTEAFF
TGTGCCAGCAGTTTAGCCCGCTATTCGAACACTGAAGCTTTCTTT
>TRBV6-4|NA|NA|TRBJ1-2
CASSDSRGMGGYTF
TGTGCCAGCAGTGACTCCCGGGGAATGGGTGGCTACACCTTC
>TRBV30|NA|TRBD1|TRBJ1-1
CACQFRTGYTEAFF
TGTGCCTGCCAATTCCGGACAGGGTACACTGAAGCTTTCTTT
>TRBV7-6|NA|TRBD1|TRBJ2-5
CASSFTGERETQYF
TGTGCCAGCAGCTTCACAGGGGAGAGGGAGACCCAGTACTTC
>TRBV28|NA|NA|TRBJ1-2
CASKTGVYGYTF
TGTGCCAGCAAAACCGGGGTATATGGCTACACCTTC
>TRBV9|NA|TRBD1|TRBJ1-3
CASSPRTGGGNTIYF
TGTGCCAGCAGCCCCCGGACAGGGGGAGGAAACACCATATATTTT
>TRBV9|NA|NA|TRBJ1-5
CASSATGYQPQHF
TGTGCCAGCAGTGCTACAGGGTATCAGCCCCAGCATTTT
>TRBV2|few|TRBD2|TRBJ2-5
CASSELAGVSQTQYF
TGTGCCAGCAGTGAGTTAGCGGGAGTATCTCAGACCCAGTACTTC
>TRBV6-5|NA|NA|TRBJ1-4
CASSRQGPNEKLFF
TGTGCCAGCAGTCGACAAGGCCCGAATGAAAAACTGTTTTTT
>TRBV3-1/TRBV3-2|NA|NA|TRBJ1-2
CASSQVSHRLSYGYTF
TGTGCCAGCAGCCAAGTATCCCACAGGCTGAGCTATGGCTACACCTTC
>TRBV19|NA|TRBD2|TRBJ2-2
CASMLAGDTGELFF
TGTGCCAGTATGCTAGCGGGGGATACCGGGGAGCTGTTTTTT
>TRBV27|NA|NA|TRBJ1-2
CASSSGSDYGYTF
TGTGCCAGCAGTTCGGGGAGCGACTATGGCTACACCTTC
>TRBV5-1|NA|TRBD2|TRBJ2-1
CASSFGTSGGEQFF
TGCGCCAGCAGCTTCGGGACTAGCGGCGGTGAGCAGTTCTTC
>TRBV5-4|NA|NA|TRBJ2-7
CASSYKGQRSYEQYF
TGTGCCAGCAGCTACAAAGGACAGAGAAGCTACGAGCAGTACTTC
>TRBV19|NA|TRBD1|TRBJ2-7
CASSIRDRTYEQYF
TGTGCCAGTAGTATCCGGGACAGAACCTACGAGCAGTACTTC
>TRBV5-1|once|TRBD2|TRBJ2-1
CASSGSGGARREQFF
TGCGCCAGCAGCGGGAGCGGGGGGGCCCGGAGGGAGCAGTTCTTC
>TRBV3-1/TRBV3-2|NA|NA|TRBJ1-2
CASSQGGGYGYTF
TGTGCCAGCAGCCAAGGAGGGGGCTATGGCTACACCTTC
>TRBV2|NA|NA|TRBJ2-2
CAKAPAGTGELFF
TGTGCCAAAGCCCCCGCGGGCACCGGGGAGCTGTTTTTT
>TRBV6-5|NA|TRBD2|TRBJ2-1
CASTTSGRGEQFF
TGTGCCAGCACGACTAGCGGGAGAGGTGAGCAGTTCTTC
>TRBV14|NA|TRBD2|TRBJ2-7
CASSPPGGRAYEQYF
TGTGCCAGCAGCCCCCCAGGCGGGAGGGCCTACGAGCAGTACTTC
>TRBV27|NA|TRBD1|TRBJ2-1
CASPTGTGIYNEQFF
TGTGCCAGCCCGACCGGGACAGGGATATACAATGAGCAGTTCTTC
>TRBV27|NA|NA|TRBJ2-7
CASSFSTRADVYEQYF
TGTGCCAGCAGTTTCAGTACTAGGGCTGACGTCTACGAGCAGTACTTC
>TRBV4-3|NA|NA|TRBJ1-2
CASSQGQGRYGYTF
TGCGCCAGCAGCCAAGGGCAGGGGCGCTATGGCTACACCTTC
>TRBV9|NA|NA|TRBJ1-1
CASSPNPLNTEAFF
TGTGCCAGCAGCCCCAATCCATTGAACACTGAAGCTTTCTTT
>TRBV28|NA|NA|TRBJ1-2
CASSLFPVINYGYTF
TGTGCCAGCAGTTTATTCCCAGTTATTAACTATGGCTACACCTTC
>TRBV19|NA|NA|TRBJ1-5
CASSQRLNSNQPQHF
TGTGCCAGTAGTCAGAGGCTGAATAGCAATCAGCCCCAGCATTTT